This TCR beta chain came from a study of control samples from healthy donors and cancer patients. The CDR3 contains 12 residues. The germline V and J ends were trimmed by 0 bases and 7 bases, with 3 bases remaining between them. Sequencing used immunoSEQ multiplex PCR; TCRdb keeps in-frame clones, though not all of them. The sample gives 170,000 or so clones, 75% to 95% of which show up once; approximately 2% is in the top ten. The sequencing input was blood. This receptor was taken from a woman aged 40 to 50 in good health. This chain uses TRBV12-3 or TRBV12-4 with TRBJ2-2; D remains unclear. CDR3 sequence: CASSLALGELFF. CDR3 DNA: TGTGCCAGCAGTTTAGCCCTCGGGGAGCTGTTTTTT.